This T cell receptor beta chain originates from a study of blood T cell repertoires in COVID-19. Across the study: There were acute and convalescent COVID-19 samples, and they came from the United States, Italy and Spain. The analysed material was cDNA or gDNA that came from T cells, B-cell-depleted T cells, or PBMCs.

The CDR3 contains 14 residues. In germline, CDR1 is KGHDR, CDR2 SFDVKD. Germline trimming cut 4 bases from V and 4 bases from J; bases unmatched to any gene: 2. Authors' data handling: The assay estimated nucleated cells by amplifying reference gene primers. Repertoires were generated with immunoSEQ multiplex PCR, while TCRdb's copy carries only in-frame clones and drops some. V and J calls and clone size are copied from that table; D and trimming were computed from the DNA. Altogether about 110,000 clones are present, about 85% being singletons, with the ten largest covering about 3%. Specimen: peripheral blood. This chain links TRBV24-1 with TRBJ2-2; 7 bases are a match to TRBD1. This TCR was sampled from a man aged 40-49 years with acute or convalescent COVID-19. The DNA for the CDR3 is TGTGCCACCAGTGACGCAGGGGGCACCGGGGAGCTGTTTTTT. The encoded protein is CATSDAGGTGELFF.